The 23 T cell receptor beta chains presented below share a single source sample, sequenced in a study of cytomegalovirus exposure and HLA in healthy donors. The PCR made use of 60 Vbeta and 13 Jbeta primers. TCRdb's copy holds only in-frame clones and misses some; the assay was immunoSEQ multiplex PCR. The sample lists 65,000 or so clones, less than 65% occurring once. Source material: PBMCs. The receptors derive from a man aged 30-40 years in good health and CMV-seronegative.

V is TRBV30 and J is TRBJ2-7; D gene unclear. The CDR3 runs to 12 residues. Germline CDR1 GTSNPN, CDR2 SVGIG (reference sequence). Between the trimmed V and J ends, which lost 5 bases and 4 bases, there was a span of 12 bases. CDR3 loop: CAWGRGTYEQYF. In nucleotides, the CDR3 is TGTGCCTGGGGTCGTGGCACGTACGAGCAGTACTTC. Full variable domain (missing parts from reference TRBV30 and TRBJ2-7): SQTIHQWPATLVQPVGSPLSLECTVEGTSNPNLYWYRQAAGRGLQLLFYSVGIGQISSEVPQNLSASRPQDRQFILSSKKLLLSDSGFYLCAWGRGTYEQYFGPGTRLTVT.

This clone turned up a few times. The chain is built from TRBV6-5 and TRBJ2-3, with D tentatively TRBD1 (5 bases). Deletions cut 6 bases from V and 2 bases from J, with 9 bases between. CDR1 and CDR2 from the germline V gene are MNHEY and SVGAGI. The CDR3 is 13 amino acids. CDR3 amino acids: CASRQGHTDTQYF. DNA of the CDR3: TGTGCCAGCAGGCAGGGCCACACAGATACGCAGTATTTT.

V is TRBV19 and J is TRBJ2-7, with 8 bases lining up with TRBD1. The CDR3 consists of 13 residues. CDR1 is LNHDA and CDR2 is SQIVND in the germline V gene (reference sequence). Losses at the gene ends were 6 bases for V and 4 bases for J; bases not matched to a gene: 5. CDR3 bases: TGTGCCAGTAGCCGGGACAGGAGTTACGAGCAGTACTTC. This encodes CASSRDRSYEQYF. The entire variable domain, with the rest obtained from reference TRBV19 and TRBJ2-7, is as follows: DGGITQSPKYLFRKEGQNVTLSCEQNLNHDAMYWYRQDPGQGLRLIYYSQIVNDFQKGDIAEGYSVSREKKESFPLTVTSAQKNPTAFYLCASSRDRSYEQYFGPGTRLTVT.

The V call is TRBV7-2, the J call TRBJ2-5; 8 bases agree with TRBD2. The V segment lost 3 bases and the J segment 4 bases; nucleotides outside the gene matches: 4. Looked up from germline, CDR1 is SGHTA and CDR2 is FQGNSA. The CDR3 runs 14 residues. The CDR3 spells CASSFGGAAETQYF. The CDR3 DNA reads TGTGCCAGCAGCTTCGGGGGGGCCGCAGAGACCCAGTACTTC.

This chain links TRBV15 with TRBJ2-7, with 8 bases aligning to TRBD2. The CDR3 contains 16 residues. The germline CDR1 and CDR2 sequences are LNHNV and YYDKDF (reference sequence). V lost 3 bases, J lost 6 bases, and 13 bases stayed unmatched. DNA for the CDR3: TGTGCCACCAGCAGGGACGATAGCGGGGTGGAGGCCGAGCAGTACTTC. Encoded protein: CATSRDDSGVEAEQYF.

For this clone: This same CDR3 is encoded by further DNA sequences in the sample. The chain uses TRBV29-1 and TRBJ1-1, with 11 bases that match TRBD1. V lost 7 bases, J lost 8 bases, and 12 bases stayed unmatched. The CDR3 contains 14 residues. Germline CDR1 is SQVTM and CDR2 is ANQGSEA. In nucleotides, the CDR3 is TGCAGCGGGGTTCGGACAGGGGGCCCCACCGAAGCTTTCTTT. Its protein is CSGVRTGGPTEAFF. Drawing the rest from reference TRBV29-1 and TRBJ1-1, the complete variable domain is SAVISQKPSRDICQRGTSLTIQCQVDSQVTMMFWYRQQPGQSLTLIATANQGSEATYESGFVIDKFPISRPNLTFSTLTVSNMSPEDSSIYLCSGVRTGGPTEAFFGQGTRLTVV.

The chain carries TRBV9 and TRBJ2-7; 11 nucleotides agree with TRBD2. V was clipped by 0 bases and J by 1 base; unmatched bases: 0. Germline lookup yields CDR1 SGDLS and CDR2 YYNGEE. The CDR3 extends over 15 amino acids. The DNA of the CDR3 is TGTGCCAGCAGCGTAGGACTAGCGGGGTCCTACGAGCAGTACTTC. Translated, it gives CASSVGLAGSYEQYF. Filled out from reference TRBV9 and TRBJ2-7, the complete variable domain reads DSGVTQTPKHLITATGQRVTLRCSPRSGDLSVYWYQQSLDQGLQFLIQYYNGEERAKGNILERFSAQQFPDLHSELNLSSLELGDSALYFCASSVGLAGSYEQYFGPGTRLTVT.

This chain joins TRBV2 and TRBJ1-1, with 7 positions matching TRBD1. Germline assignment: CDR1 SNHLY and CDR2 FYNNEI. The CDR3 runs to 16 residues. V lost 2 bases to trimming and J lost 1 base; unmatched junction nucleotides: 7. This CDR3 reads CASSERVGTENTEAFF. The CDR3 nucleotides are TGTGCCAGCAGTGAAAGGGTCGGGACAGAGAACACTGAAGCTTTCTTT.

This clone has only a few counts. This sequence joins TRBV29-1 and TRBJ1-2; D not certain. This CDR3 contains 11 residues. Per germline, CDR1 SQVTM and CDR2 ANQGSEA. Deletions cut 6 bases from V and 4 bases from J, with 9 bases between. The CDR3 sequence: CSVRDFYGYTF. The CDR3 DNA sequence: TGCAGCGTGCGGGATTTCTATGGCTACACCTTC.

This clone was picked up one time. V is TRBV6-5 and J is TRBJ1-2, with 8 bases matching TRBD1. The V gene's germline CDR1 is MNHEY and CDR2 SVGAGI. This CDR3 is built from 15 residues. J lost 2 bases, V lost 8 bases, and 10 bases had no gene match. CDR3 amino acids: CASSSPAGGNYGYTF. CDR3 coding DNA: TGTGCCAGCTCCTCCCCGGCAGGGGGCAACTATGGCTACACCTTC.

This chain links TRBV25-1 with TRBJ1-2; a possible D gene is TRBD1 (5 bases). Between the trimmed V and J ends, which lost 6 bases and 4 bases, there was a span of 12 bases. This CDR3 has 13 residues. CDR1 and CDR2 from the germline V gene are MGHDK and SYGVNS. The CDR3 nucleotides are TGTGCCAGCAGGAAGACAGCCTCCTATGGCTACACCTTC. Encoded protein: CASRKTASYGYTF.

V gene TRBV5-1 combines with J gene TRBJ1-4, with TRBD1 matching 7 bases. The CDR3 loop spans 15 amino acids. V dropped 3 bases and J dropped 4; count of bases not matched to a gene: 6. Germline CDR1 and CDR2: SGHRS and YFSETQ. CDR3 nucleotides: TGCGCCAGCAGCTCCCGGACAGGCCTTAATGAAAAACTGTTTTTT. Its protein product is CASSSRTGLNEKLFF.

The chain links TRBV30 to TRBJ2-3, with 7 bases lining up with TRBD2. The CDR3 contains 14 residues. Germline CDR1 is GTSNPN and CDR2 is SVGIG (reference sequence). J lost 6 bases, V lost 0 bases, and 6 bases had no gene match. The CDR3 DNA is TGTGCCTGGAGTGTAAAAGCGGGATGGGATACGCAGTATTTT. Residues: CAWSVKAGWDTQYF.

The V call is TRBV11-2, the J call TRBJ1-4; TRBD1 might be the D (5 bases). The CDR3 totals 15 residues. V lost 2 bases to trimming and J lost 7 bases, with 14 bases between them. Germline V CDR1 and CDR2: SGHAT, FQNNGV. The chain's CDR3 is CASSLSGAGAEKLFF. Here the CDR3 DNA reads TGTGCCAGCAGCTTAAGTGGGGCGGGAGCTGAAAAACTGTTTTTT. Looking up the rest from reference TRBV11-2 and TRBJ1-4 gives the full variable domain: EAGVAQSPRYKIIEKRQSVAFWCNPISGHATLYWYQQILGQGPKLLIQFQNNGVVDDSQLPKDRFSAERLKGVDSTLKIQPAKLEDSAVYLCASSLSGAGAEKLFFGSGTQLSVL.

The chain recombines TRBV29-1 with TRBJ2-2; TRBD1 aligns across 8 bases. Germline assignment: CDR1 SQVTM and CDR2 ANQGSEA. The CDR3 contains 15 residues. J was trimmed by 4 bases and V by 4 bases; bases with no gene match: 8. The CDR3: CSVVSGTGVTGELFF. For the CDR3, the DNA is TGCAGCGTTGTAAGTGGGACAGGAGTCACCGGGGAGCTGTTTTTT.

The chain carries TRBV6-5 and TRBJ2-7; D might be TRBD1 (5 bases). The CDR3 extends over 14 amino acids. Trimming cost V 6 bases and J 9 bases, with 21 bases left between them. Germline CDR1 and CDR2: MNHEY and SVGAGI. The CDR3 nucleotides are TGTGCCAGCAGCCCCGACCGCCCACAGGACCCGCAGTACTTC. Amino acids: CASSPDRPQDPQYF.

This clone occurred a few times. This chain links TRBV2 with TRBJ2-7; no clear D gene. Trimming cost V 6 bases and J 4 bases, with 10 bases left between them. Germline loops: CDR1 SNHLY, CDR2 FYNNEI. The CDR3 is 12 amino acids. Here the CDR3 reads CASRRLEYEQYF. DNA for the CDR3: TGTGCCAGCAGGAGACTCGAGTACGAGCAGTACTTC.

The chain employs TRBV30 and TRBJ1-6; maybe TRBD1 (5 bases). Trimming left V 1 base short and J 5 bases short, with 12 bases between. The CDR3 is 15 residues long. Germline CDR1 and CDR2: GTSNPN and SVGIG (reference sequence). CDR3 sequence (DNA): TGTGCCTGGAGTGGTGAGACAGTCCATAATTCACCCCTCCACTTT. This sequence encodes CAWSGETVHNSPLHF.

The CDR3 DNA follows: TGCGCCAGCAGCGCAATGACAGGGTTGAACACTGAAGCTTTCTTT. Translation gives CASSAMTGLNTEAFF. The chain couples TRBV5-1 to TRBJ1-1; 7 bases map to TRBD1. The CDR3 covers 15 residues. V shed 4 bases and J 0 bases; nucleotides not matched to a gene: 6. CDR1 is SGHRS and CDR2 is YFSETQ in the germline V gene.

This clone came up once. This sequence joins TRBV19 and TRBJ1-4; D not certain. Germline V lookup: CDR1 LNHDA, CDR2 SQIVND (reference sequence). V shed 11 bases and J shed 8 bases, with 12 bases lying between them. This CDR3 spans 11 amino acids. CDR3 bases: TGTGCCGTCTCCAGTGTGGAAAAACTGTTTTTT. It encodes CAVSSVEKLFF.

V gene TRBV11-2 combines with J gene TRBJ2-7, with 7 bases matching TRBD1. The CDR3 length is 14 residues. The germline gives CDR1 SGHAT, CDR2 FQNNGV. V dropped 5 bases and J dropped 3; count of bases not matched to a gene: 7. In nucleotides, the CDR3 is TGTGCCAGCAGCCTCGGGACAGAGATCTACGAGCAGTACTTC. Translation gives CASSLGTEIYEQYF.

V usage is TRBV14 and J usage is TRBJ2-1; D gene unclear. V lost 2 bases, J lost 4 bases, and 6 bases lay in between. Looked up from germline, CDR1 is SGHDN and CDR2 is FVKESK. The CDR3 is 13 amino acids. CDR3 residues: CASSQTGYNEQFF. CDR3 DNA: TGTGCCAGCAGCCAAACGGGTTACAATGAGCAGTTCTTC.

The genes are TRBV5-1 and TRBJ2-5, with TRBD2 as a possible D gene (5 bases). The V and J ends lost 4 bases and 4 bases respectively, with 8 bases between them. Germline CDR1 is SGHRS and CDR2 is YFSETQ. The CDR3 is made up of 12 amino acids. As DNA, the CDR3 is TGCGCCAGCAGCCGACGGGGAGAGACCCAGTACTTC. Its protein is CASSRRGETQYF. Based on the CDR3 plus reference TRBV5-1 and TRBJ2-5, the full variable domain is KAGVTQTPRYLIKTRGQQVTLSCSPISGHRSVSWYQQTPGQGLQFLFEYFSETQRNKGNFPGRFSGRQFSNSRSEMNVSTLELGDSALYLCASSRRGETQYFGPGTRLLVL.